This T cell receptor (beta chain) was observed in a study of early T cells in non-severe SARS-CoV-2 infection. About the study: The input, bulk RNA from unsorted whole blood, was sequenced, and chains were unpaired.

For this clonotype: Its antigen is unidentified.

The CDR3 extends over 18 amino acids. V lost 0 bases and J lost 0, with 15 bases in between. Germline V gene sequence: CDR1 MGHRA, CDR2 YSYEKL. Study-wide results and limits: There was a bias toward anti-spike CD8 responses in VDJdb matching, which missed private and CD4 specificities.

cDNA molecules, individually, were tagged with unique molecular identifiers. TCRdb reprocessed the 5' RACE reads via MiXCR and lists one record per CDR3 protein. The sample includes some 89,000 distinct CDR3 sequences, 9.5% to 12% of them seen just once. Source: whole blood, taken at baseline. The J gene is TRBJ1-3, the V gene TRBV4-1; unclear D gene. This TCR was recovered from an adult who was a healthcare worker with PCR-confirmed SARS-CoV-2 infection or an uninfected control (not recorded which). This CDR3 reads CASSQDRGGVYSGNTIYF. The CDR3 DNA is TGCGCCAGCAGCCAAGATCGGGGTGGCGTTTACTCTGGAAACACCATATATTTT.